The source of this T cell receptor (beta chain) is a study of CD8+ T cells in alopecia areata. Overall study results and limits: On tofacitinib, scalp and blood still held many of the expanded lesional clones.

Treatment reported: oral pan-JAK inhibitor, 5-10 mg twice daily. To note about this clone: Its antigen is undetermined.

The CDR3 spans 16 residues. CDR1 and CDR2 (germline): SGHDT, YYEEEE. Trimming removed 1 base at V and 11 bases at J, with 19 bases between. Extracted RNA was reverse transcribed, and the resulting cDNA served as sequencing template. Sequencing was performed with immunoSEQ multiplex PCR; in TCRdb, only in-frame clones are kept and a portion is missing. Seen here are some 170,000 clones, 58% observed once, and the top ten hold roughly 17%. The sequence came from a human donor with alopecia areata. Sequencing used CD4+ T cells sorted from blood, obtained between weeks 55 and 65, from a patient treated with tofacitinib. The V and J genes are TRBV5-6 and TRBJ1-6, with D perhaps matching TRBD1 (5 bases). CDR3 DNA sequence: TGTGCCAGCAGCTTGCTCTTTGACAGTACCATGACACCCCTCCACTTT. It specifies CASSLLFDSTMTPLHF.